This T cell receptor beta chain came from a study of T cells in Graves' hyperthyroidism and ophthalmopathy. Whole-study results and caveats: Blood samples included most of the expanded thyroid clonotypes exceeding 0.001. Separation of ophthalmopathy from stable hyperthyroidism was achieved by a 13 V-J model.

The investigators amplified TCR beta CDR3 regions from RNA transcripts. HTBI primers drove first-round RT-PCR of the TCR CDR3. From the multiplex PCR reads, TCRdb called clonotypes with MiXCR, one entry per CDR3 protein. Of about 610,000 distinct CDR3 sequences listed, roughly 46% are singletons. About this clonotype: The target antigen is unknown.

Not enrolled were patients with uncontrolled infection, other autoimmune disease, pregnancy or lactation. The CDR3 runs 16 residues. V was pared by 6 bases and J by 4 bases, with 10 bases of the junction left unmatched. Germline lookup yields CDR1 SEHNR and CDR2 FQNEAQ (reference sequence). V and J are TRBV7-9 and TRBJ1-2; 11 bases agree with TRBD1. Sequenced: peripheral blood or thyroid tissue (not recorded which). This receptor was taken from a woman aged 18-29 years with Graves' hyperthyroidism. CDR3 loop: CASRGTGGISGYGYTF. The CDR3, as DNA: TGTGCCAGCAGAGGGACAGGGGGTATTTCTGGCTATGGCTACACCTTC.